The text below deals with one TCR beta chain. Its antigen is still unknown. V trimming: 1 base; J trimming: 4 bases; junction bases outside the gene matches: 14. Germline V gene data show CDR1 as MGHRA and CDR2 as YSYEKL. CDR3 size: 18 residues. This entry belongs to a study of Ad26.COV2.S vaccination and SARS-CoV-2 variants. Study-wide context: In the study, Ad26.COV2.S was injected intramuscularly once, or twice 56 days apart.

Treatment meaning: some 20 received Ad26.COV2.S at low or high dose, single or two shots; about 5 received placebo; per-sample allocation not given. Day 63 following the first vaccine or placebo injection was when the samples were taken. Data came from immunoSEQ multiplex PCR; TCRdb stores just in-frame clones and leaves some out. The sample shows hundreds of thousands of clones, roughly 89% of them seen only once. General study points: Analytic work on TCR breadth and depth might have understated the full extent of total T cell responses. Vaccine recipients surpassed placebo recipients in spike-specific TCR breadth.

The origin of this receptor is a person aged 18-60 years who received the Ad26.COV2.S COVID-19 vaccine or a placebo. The chain uses TRBV4-1 and TRBJ2-7, with 9 nucleotides matching TRBD2. This specimen consisted of peripheral blood, obtained in a trial of Ad26.COV2.S vaccine versus placebo. Here the CDR3 reads CASSQAASGSGSLYEQYF. CDR3 nucleotides: TGCGCCAGCAGCCAAGCCGCCTCGGGTAGCGGGAGTTTGTACGAGCAGTACTTC.